This T cell receptor (beta chain) was captured in a study of long-term antiretroviral therapy in people with HIV. Study-level results: Even long-term ART left TRB diversity below transplant donor controls, despite gains. Controls had broader CDR3 length ranges than HIV repertoires did.

In its sample, this clone was seen a few times. What it recognizes is unknown. The CDR3 sequence is 16 residues long. Trimming stripped 0 bases from V and 7 bases from J, with 13 bases between. CDR1 and CDR2 from the germline V gene are MNHEY and SVGAGI. At survey level, the immunoSEQ assay was run in its v3.0 version. Sequencing was designed to cover roughly 35,000-55,000 T-cell genomes in each sample. TCRdb keeps only in-frame clones here, not all; method: immunoSEQ multiplex PCR. Of about 20,000 clones listed, more than 85% are singletons. Every one of the donors gave at least one pre-ART PBMC sample and at least two post-ART PBMC samples.

The V gene is TRBV6-5, the J gene TRBJ1-6; D is undetermined. The receptor was isolated from a woman aged 45-60 years with HIV. Sequencing was performed on unsorted PBMCs, taken 4.4 years after starting antiretroviral therapy. CDR3 residues: CASSYSLGRLNSPLHF. The CDR3 nucleotides are TGTGCCAGCAGTTACTCGTTGGGCAGGCTCAATTCACCCCTCCACTTT.